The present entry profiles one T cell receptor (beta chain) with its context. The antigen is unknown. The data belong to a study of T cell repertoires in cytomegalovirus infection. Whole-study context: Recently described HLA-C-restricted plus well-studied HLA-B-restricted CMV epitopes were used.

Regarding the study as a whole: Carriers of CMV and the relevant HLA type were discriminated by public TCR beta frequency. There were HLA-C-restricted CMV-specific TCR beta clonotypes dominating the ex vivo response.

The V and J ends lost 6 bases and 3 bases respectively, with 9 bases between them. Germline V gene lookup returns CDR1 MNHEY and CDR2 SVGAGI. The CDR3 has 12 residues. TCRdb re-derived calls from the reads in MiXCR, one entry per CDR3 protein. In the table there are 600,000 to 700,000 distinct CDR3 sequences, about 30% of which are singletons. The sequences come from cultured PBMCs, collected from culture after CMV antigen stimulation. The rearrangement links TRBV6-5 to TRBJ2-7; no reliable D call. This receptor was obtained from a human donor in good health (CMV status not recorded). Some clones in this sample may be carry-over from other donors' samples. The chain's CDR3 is CASSPIGYEQYF. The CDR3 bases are TGTGCCAGCAGCCCCATTGGCTACGAGCAGTACTTC.